This T cell receptor beta chain came from a study of glioma-infiltrating T cells. Study results and caveats: Non-neoplastic patients had below-expected tissue-blood divergence, while all gliomas exceeded expectation. CDR3 overlap between tissue and blood was very small.

The sample holds many counts of this clonotype. Its target is not known. Trimming removed 2 bases at V and 4 bases at J, with 14 bases between. This CDR3 spans 15 amino acids. CDR1 LGHDT and CDR2 YNNKEL come from the germline V gene (reference sequence). The iRepertoire nested amplicon-rescue multiplex PCR amplified TCR alpha and beta CDR3s from RNA. One-step reverse transcription and amplification started from approximately 100-400 ng of tissue mRNA or PBMC total RNA. TCRdb independently ran MiXCR on the multiplex PCR reads; one entry per CDR3 protein. The table records about 130,000 distinct CDR3 sequences, around 23% of them present only once.

The receptor comes from a human donor with low-grade glioma or glioblastoma, undergoing nonglioma brain surgery, or in good health (not recorded which). The V gene is TRBV3-1, the J gene TRBJ2-5, with D perhaps matching TRBD2 (5 bases). Specimen: glioma tissue, nonneoplastic brain tissue, or PBMCs (not recorded which). The DNA for the CDR3 is TGTGCCAGCAGCCAACGGGGTCGCGTGGGAGAGACCCAGTACTTC. This sequence encodes CASSQRGRVGETQYF.